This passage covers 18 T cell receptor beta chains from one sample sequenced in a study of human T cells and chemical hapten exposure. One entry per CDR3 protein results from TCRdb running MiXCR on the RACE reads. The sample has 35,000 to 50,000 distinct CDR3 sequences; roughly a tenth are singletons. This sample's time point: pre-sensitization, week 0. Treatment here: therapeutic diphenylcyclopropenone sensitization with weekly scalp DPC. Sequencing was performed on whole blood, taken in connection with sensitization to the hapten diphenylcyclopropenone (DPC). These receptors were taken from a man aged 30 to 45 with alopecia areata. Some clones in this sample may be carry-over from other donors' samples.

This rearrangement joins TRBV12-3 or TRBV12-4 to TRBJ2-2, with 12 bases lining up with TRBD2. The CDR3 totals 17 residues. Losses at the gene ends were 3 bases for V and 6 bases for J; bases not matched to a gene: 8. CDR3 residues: CASSFASGGAEAGELFF. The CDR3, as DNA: TGTGCCAGCAGTTTCGCTAGCGGGGGGGCCGAGGCCGGGGAGCTGTTTTTT.

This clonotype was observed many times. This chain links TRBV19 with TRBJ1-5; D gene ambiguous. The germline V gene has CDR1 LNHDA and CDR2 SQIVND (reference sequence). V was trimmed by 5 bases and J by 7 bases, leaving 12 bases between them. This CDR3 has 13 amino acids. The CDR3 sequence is CASSSSRTQPQHF. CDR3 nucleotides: TGTGCCAGTAGTTCTTCCCGAACCCAGCCCCAGCATTTT. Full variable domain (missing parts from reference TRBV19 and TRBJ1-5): DGGITQSPKYLFRKEGQNVTLSCEQNLNHDAMYWYRQDPGQGLRLIYYSQIVNDFQKGDIAEGYSVSREKKESFPLTVTSAQKNPTAFYLCASSSSRTQPQHFGDGTRLSIL.

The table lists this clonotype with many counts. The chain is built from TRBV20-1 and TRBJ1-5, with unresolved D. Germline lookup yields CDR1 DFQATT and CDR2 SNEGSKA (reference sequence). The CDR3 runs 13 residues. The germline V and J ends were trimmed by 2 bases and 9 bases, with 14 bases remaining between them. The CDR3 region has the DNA TGCAGTGCTAGACCTCTAGGAACGGGGCCCCAGCATTTT. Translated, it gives CSARPLGTGPQHF.

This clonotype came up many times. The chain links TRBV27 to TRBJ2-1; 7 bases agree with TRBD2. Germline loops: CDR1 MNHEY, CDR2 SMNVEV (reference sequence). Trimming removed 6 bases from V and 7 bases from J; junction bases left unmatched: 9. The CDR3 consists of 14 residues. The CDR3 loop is CASRTSGTRNEQFF. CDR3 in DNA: TGTGCCAGCAGAACGAGCGGGACCCGAAATGAGCAGTTCTTC.

The CDR3 loop reads CASSPWGSGAKNIQYF. The CDR3 DNA sequence: TGTGCCAGCTCACCGTGGGGCTCCGGGGCCAAAAACATTCAGTACTTC. This chain uses TRBV18 with TRBJ2-4; the D gene is possibly TRBD1 (5 bases). V was trimmed by 3 bases and J by 1 base, leaving 13 bases between them. Germline CDR1 is KGHSH and CDR2 is LQKENI. The CDR3 length is 16 residues.

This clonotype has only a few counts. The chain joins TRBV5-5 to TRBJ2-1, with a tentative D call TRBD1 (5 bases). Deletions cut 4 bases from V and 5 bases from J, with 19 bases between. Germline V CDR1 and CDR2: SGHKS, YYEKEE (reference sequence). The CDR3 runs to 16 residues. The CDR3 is CASSRSLDNQHNEQFF. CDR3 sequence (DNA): TGTGCCAGCAGCCGGTCTCTGGACAACCAACACAATGAGCAGTTCTTC.

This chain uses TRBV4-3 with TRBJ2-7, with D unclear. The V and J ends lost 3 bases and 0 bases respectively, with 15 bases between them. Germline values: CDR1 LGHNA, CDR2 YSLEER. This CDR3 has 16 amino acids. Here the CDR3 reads CASSHPRGRSSYEQYV. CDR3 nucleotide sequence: TGCGCCAGCAGCCACCCCCGAGGACGAAGCTCCTACGAGCAGTACGTC.

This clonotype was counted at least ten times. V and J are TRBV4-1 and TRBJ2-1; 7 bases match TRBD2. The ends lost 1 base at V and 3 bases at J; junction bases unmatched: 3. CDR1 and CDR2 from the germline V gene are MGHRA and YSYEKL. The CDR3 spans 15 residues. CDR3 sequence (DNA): TGCGCCAGCAGCCAAGCGGGGGGTTTCTACAATGAGCAGTTCTTC. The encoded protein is CASSQAGGFYNEQFF.

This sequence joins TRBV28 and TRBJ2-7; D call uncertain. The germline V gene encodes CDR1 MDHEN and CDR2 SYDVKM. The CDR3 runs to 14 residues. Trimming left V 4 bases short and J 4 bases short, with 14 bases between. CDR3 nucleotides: TGTGCCAGCAGTTCCAGCCCCCCGGAATACGAGCAGTACGTC. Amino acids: CASSSSPPEYEQYV.

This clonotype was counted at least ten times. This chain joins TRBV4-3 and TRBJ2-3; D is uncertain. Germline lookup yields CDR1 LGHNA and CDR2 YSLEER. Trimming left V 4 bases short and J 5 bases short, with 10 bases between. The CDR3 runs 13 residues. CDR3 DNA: TGCGCCAGCAGCCCGCTTCCCGGAGATACGCAGTATTTT. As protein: CASSPLPGDTQYF.

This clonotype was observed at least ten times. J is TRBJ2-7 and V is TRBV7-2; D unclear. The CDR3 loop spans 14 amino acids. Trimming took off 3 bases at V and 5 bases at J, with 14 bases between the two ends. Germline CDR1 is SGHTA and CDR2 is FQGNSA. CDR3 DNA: TGTGCCAGCAGCTTTCGAGGCTGGGGAAACGAGCAGTACTTC. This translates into CASSFRGWGNEQYF.

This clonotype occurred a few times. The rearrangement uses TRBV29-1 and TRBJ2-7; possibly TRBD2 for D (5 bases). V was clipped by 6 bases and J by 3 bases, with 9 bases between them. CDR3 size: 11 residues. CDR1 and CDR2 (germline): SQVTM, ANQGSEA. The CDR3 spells CSVETSYEQYF. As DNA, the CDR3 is TGCAGCGTGGAAACTAGCTACGAGCAGTACTTC.

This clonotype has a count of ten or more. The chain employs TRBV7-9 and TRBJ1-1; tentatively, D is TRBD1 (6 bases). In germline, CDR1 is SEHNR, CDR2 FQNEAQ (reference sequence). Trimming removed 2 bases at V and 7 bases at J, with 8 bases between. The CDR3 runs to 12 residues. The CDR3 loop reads CASSLKGDEAFF. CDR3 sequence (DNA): TGTGCCAGCAGCTTAAAGGGGGATGAAGCTTTCTTT.

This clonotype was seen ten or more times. The CDR3 coding sequence is TGTGCCAGCAGTGAAAGCTGGGCAAAGGATGAGACCCAGTACTTC. It codes for CASSESWAKDETQYF. The rearrangement uses TRBV2 and TRBJ2-5; no reliable D call. The V gene lost 2 bases and the J gene lost 5 bases, with 15 bases spanning the gap. Germline V gene sequence: CDR1 SNHLY, CDR2 FYNNEI. The CDR3 covers 15 residues.

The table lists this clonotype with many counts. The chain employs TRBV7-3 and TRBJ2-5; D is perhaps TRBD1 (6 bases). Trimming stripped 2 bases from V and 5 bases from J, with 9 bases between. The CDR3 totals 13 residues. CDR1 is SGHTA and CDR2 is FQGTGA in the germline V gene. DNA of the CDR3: TGTGCCAGCAGCTTAGGGACAACGGAGACCCAGTACTTC. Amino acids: CASSLGTTETQYF. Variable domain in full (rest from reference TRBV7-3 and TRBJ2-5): GAGVSQTPSNKVTEKGKYVELRCDPISGHTALYWYRQSLGQGPEFLIYFQGTGAADDSGLPNDRFFAVRPEGSVSTLKIQRTERGDSAVYLCASSLGTTETQYFGPGTRLLVL.

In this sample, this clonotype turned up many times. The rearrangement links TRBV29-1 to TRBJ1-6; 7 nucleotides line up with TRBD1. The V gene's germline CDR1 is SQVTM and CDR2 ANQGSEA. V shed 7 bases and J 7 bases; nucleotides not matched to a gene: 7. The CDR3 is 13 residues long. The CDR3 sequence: CSAPGQPNSPLHF. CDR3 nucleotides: TGCAGCGCCCCGGGACAGCCAAATTCACCCCTCCACTTT.

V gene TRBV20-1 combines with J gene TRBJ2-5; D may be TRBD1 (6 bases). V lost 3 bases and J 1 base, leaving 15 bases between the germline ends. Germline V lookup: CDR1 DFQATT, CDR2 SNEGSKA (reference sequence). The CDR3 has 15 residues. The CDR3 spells CSASWDMRSQETQYF. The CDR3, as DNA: TGCAGTGCTAGTTGGGACATGAGGAGCCAAGAGACCCAGTACTTC.

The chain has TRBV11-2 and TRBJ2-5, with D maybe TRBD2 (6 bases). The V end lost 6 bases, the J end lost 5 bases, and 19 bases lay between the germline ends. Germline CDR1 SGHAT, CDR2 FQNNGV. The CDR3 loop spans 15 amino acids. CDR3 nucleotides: TGTGCCAGCAGTCGACAGCGGGCCGGATTTGAGACCCAGTACTTC. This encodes CASSRQRAGFETQYF.